These 5 T cell receptor beta chains were sequenced from one sample in a study of blood T cell repertoires in COVID-19. Profiling relied on immunoSEQ multiplex PCR, and the TCRdb table lists in-frame clones only, not all of them. Here the sample spans about 89,000 clones, approximately 79% being singletons. The sample comprised peripheral blood. The receptors were sampled from a woman aged 80 or older with acute or convalescent COVID-19.

The chain employs TRBV4-3 and TRBJ2-2; TRBD2 aligns across 9 bases. V lost 0 bases to trimming and J lost 5 bases; unmatched junction nucleotides: 4. This CDR3 contains 16 residues. Germline-derived CDR1 and CDR2 are LGHNA and YSLEER. For the CDR3, the DNA is TGCGCCAGCAGCCAAGATCTACTAGCGGGTACCGGGGAGCTGTTTTTT. Its translation is CASSQDLLAGTGELFF.

V is TRBV9 and J is TRBJ1-6; the D is unclear. Germline V gene data show CDR1 as SGDLS and CDR2 as YYNGEE. The CDR3 loop spans 13 amino acids. The V end was cut by 2 bases, the J end by 7 bases, with 7 bases between. The CDR3 reads CASSVDWNSPLHF. The CDR3 nucleotides are TGTGCCAGCAGCGTCGACTGGAATTCACCCCTCCACTTT. Together with reference TRBV9 and TRBJ1-6, the CDR3 gives the full variable domain: DSGVTQTPKHLITATGQRVTLRCSPRSGDLSVYWYQQSLDQGLQFLIQYYNGEERAKGNILERFSAQQFPDLHSELNLSSLELGDSALYFCASSVDWNSPLHFGNGTRLTVT.

The chain couples TRBV6-4 to TRBJ1-4; D might be TRBD1 (6 bases). V lost 6 bases and J 0 bases, leaving 17 bases between the germline ends. CDR1 is MRHNA and CDR2 is SNTAGT in the germline V gene. The CDR3 is made up of 17 amino acids. CDR3 loop: CASSSEGVPSTNEKLFF. The CDR3 nucleotides read TGTGCCAGCAGCTCAGAGGGGGTCCCCTCAACTAATGAAAAACTGTTTTTT.

The chain has TRBV30 and TRBJ1-1; TRBD1 aligns across 7 bases. J gave up 7 bases and V 5 bases, and 4 bases lay outside the gene matches. Per germline, CDR1 GTSNPN and CDR2 SVGIG (reference sequence). The length of the CDR3 is 11 residues. The CDR3 reads CAWWRGREAFF. CDR3 sequence (DNA): TGTGCCTGGTGGAGGGGGCGTGAAGCTTTCTTT. The variable domain in full, with the rest retrieved from reference TRBV30 and TRBJ1-1, is SQTIHQWPATLVQPVGSPLSLECTVEGTSNPNLYWYRQAAGRGLQLLFYSVGIGQISSEVPQNLSASRPQDRQFILSSKKLLLSDSGFYLCAWWRGREAFFGQGTRLTVV.

This clone showed up just once. The chain couples TRBV7-2 to TRBJ2-3; 8 nucleotides match TRBD2. V shed 2 bases, J shed 0 bases, and the junction held 1 base outside the gene matches. In germline, CDR1 is SGHTA, CDR2 FQGNSA. This CDR3 region has 15 residues. This CDR3 is CASSLQRGSTDTQYF. The CDR3 nucleotides are TGTGCCAGCAGCTTACAGCGGGGGAGCACAGATACGCAGTATTTT. Drawing the rest from reference TRBV7-2 and TRBJ2-3, the complete variable domain is GAGVSQSPSNKVTEKGKDVELRCDPISGHTALYWYRQSLGQGLEFLIYFQGNSAPDKSGLPSDRFSAERTGGSVSTLTIQRTQQEDSAVYLCASSLQRGSTDTQYFGPGTRLTVL.